This section outlines one TCR beta chain sequence together with its context. This sample was taken from a study of Ad26.COV2.S vaccination and SARS-CoV-2 variants. Data came from immunoSEQ multiplex PCR; TCRdb stores just in-frame clones and leaves some out. The sample has over 110,000 clones; around 86% are singletons. With 1 base clipped from V and 2 bases from J, the junction kept 2 bases outside the gene matches. The CDR3 loop spans 14 amino acids. CDR1 SGHRS and CDR2 YFSETQ come from the germline V gene. The chain has TRBV5-1 and TRBJ1-2, with 7 positions matching TRBD1. Sample: peripheral blood, taken after recovery from COVID-19. The receptor was isolated from a human donor who had recovered from COVID-19. The CDR3 DNA reads TGCGCCAGCAGCTTGACGACAGGGAACTATGGCTACACCTTC. Its protein is CASSLTTGNYGYTF.